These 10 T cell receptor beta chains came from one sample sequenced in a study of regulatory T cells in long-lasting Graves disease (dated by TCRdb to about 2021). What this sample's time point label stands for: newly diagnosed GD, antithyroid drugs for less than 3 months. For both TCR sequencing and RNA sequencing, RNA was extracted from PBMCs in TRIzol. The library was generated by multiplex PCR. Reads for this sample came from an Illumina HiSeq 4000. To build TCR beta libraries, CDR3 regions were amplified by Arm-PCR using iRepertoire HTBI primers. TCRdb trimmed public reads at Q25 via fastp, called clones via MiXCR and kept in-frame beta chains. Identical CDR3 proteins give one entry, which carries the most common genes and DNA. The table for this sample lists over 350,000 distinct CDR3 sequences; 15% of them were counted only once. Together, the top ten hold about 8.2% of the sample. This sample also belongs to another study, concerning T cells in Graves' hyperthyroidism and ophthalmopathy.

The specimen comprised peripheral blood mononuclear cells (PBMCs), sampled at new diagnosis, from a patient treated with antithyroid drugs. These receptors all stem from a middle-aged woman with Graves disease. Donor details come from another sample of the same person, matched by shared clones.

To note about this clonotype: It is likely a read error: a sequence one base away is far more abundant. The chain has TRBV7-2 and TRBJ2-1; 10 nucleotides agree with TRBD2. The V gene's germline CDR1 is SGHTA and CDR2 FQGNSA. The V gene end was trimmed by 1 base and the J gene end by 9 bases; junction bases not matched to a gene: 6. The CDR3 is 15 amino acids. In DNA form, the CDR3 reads TGTGCCAGCAGCTTAGAGGAACTAGCGGGATTTGAGCAGTTCTTC. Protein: CASSLEELAGFEQFF.

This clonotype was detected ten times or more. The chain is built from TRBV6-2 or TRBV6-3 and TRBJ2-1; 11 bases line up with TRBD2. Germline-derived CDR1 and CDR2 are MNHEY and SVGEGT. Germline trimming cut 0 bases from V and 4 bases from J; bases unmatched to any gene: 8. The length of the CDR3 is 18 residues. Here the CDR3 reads CASSYSLQTSGAYNEQFF. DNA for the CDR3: TGTGCCAGCAGTTACTCCCTCCAGACTAGCGGGGCATACAATGAGCAGTTCTTC.

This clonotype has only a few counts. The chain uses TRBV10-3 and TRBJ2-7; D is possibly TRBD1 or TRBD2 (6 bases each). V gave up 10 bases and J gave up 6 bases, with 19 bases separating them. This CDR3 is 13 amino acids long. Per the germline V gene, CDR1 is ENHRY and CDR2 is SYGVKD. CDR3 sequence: CATMDIQGGEQYF. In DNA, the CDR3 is TGTGCCACTATGGACATACAGGGAGGCGAGCAGTACTTC.

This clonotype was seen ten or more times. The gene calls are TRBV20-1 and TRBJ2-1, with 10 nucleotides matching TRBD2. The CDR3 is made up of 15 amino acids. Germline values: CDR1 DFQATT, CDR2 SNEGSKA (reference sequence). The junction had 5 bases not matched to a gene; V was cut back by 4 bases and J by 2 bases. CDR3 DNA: TGCAGTGCTAAGTCGCTAGCGGGAGCCTACAATGAGCAGTTCTTC. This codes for CSAKSLAGAYNEQFF.

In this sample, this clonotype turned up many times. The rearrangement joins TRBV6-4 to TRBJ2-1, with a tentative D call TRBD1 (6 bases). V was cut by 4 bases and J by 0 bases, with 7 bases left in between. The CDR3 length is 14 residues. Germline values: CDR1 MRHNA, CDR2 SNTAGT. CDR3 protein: CASSAGDSYNEQFF. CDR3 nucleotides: TGTGCCAGCAGTGCAGGGGACTCCTACAATGAGCAGTTCTTC.

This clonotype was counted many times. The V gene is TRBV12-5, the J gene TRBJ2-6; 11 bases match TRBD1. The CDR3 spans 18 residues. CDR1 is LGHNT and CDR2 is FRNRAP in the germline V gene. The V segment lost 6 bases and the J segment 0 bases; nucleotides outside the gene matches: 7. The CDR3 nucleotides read TGTGCTAGTGGACGGACAGGGGGCGAAAACTCTGGGGCCAACGTCCTGACTTTC. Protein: CASGRTGGENSGANVLTF.

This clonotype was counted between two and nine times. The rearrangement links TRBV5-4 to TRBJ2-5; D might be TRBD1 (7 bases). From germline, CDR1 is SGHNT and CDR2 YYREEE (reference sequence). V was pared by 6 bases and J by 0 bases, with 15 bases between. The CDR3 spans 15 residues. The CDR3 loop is CASMRDSTNQETQYF. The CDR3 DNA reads TGTGCCAGCATGCGGGACAGTACTAACCAAGAGACCCAGTACTTC.

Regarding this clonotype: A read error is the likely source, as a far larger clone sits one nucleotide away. The CDR3 spells CASSPRLVGVKTQYF. The CDR3 coding sequence is TGTGCCAGCAGCCCCAGACTAGTGGGAGTTAAGACCCAGTACTTC. The V and J genes are TRBV11-3 and TRBJ2-1; TRBD2 is a possible D gene (6 bases). The end of the DNA aligns better with TRBJ2-5, so the J call may be wrong. CDR1 SGHNT and CDR2 YENEEA come from the germline V gene. CDR3 length equals 15 residues.

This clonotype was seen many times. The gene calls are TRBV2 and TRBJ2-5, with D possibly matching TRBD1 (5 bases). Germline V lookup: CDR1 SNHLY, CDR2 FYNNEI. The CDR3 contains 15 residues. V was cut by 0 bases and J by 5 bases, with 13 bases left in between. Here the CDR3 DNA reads TGTGCCAGCAGTGAAGCAGGTAGCAGGGCCGAGACCCAGTACTTC. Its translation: CASSEAGSRAETQYF. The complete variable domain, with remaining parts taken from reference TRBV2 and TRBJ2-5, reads EPEVTQTPSHQVTQMGQEVILRCVPISNHLYFYWYRQILGQKVEFLVSFYNNEISEKSEIFDDQFSVERPDGSNFTLKIRSTKLEDSAMYFCASSEAGSRAETQYFGPGTRLLVL.

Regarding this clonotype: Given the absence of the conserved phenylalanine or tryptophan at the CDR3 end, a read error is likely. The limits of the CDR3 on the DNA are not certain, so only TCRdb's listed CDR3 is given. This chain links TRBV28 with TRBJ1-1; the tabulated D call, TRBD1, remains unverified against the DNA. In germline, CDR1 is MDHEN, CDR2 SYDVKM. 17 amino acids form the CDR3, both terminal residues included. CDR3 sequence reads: CASSLIRQGAGGSEAFS.